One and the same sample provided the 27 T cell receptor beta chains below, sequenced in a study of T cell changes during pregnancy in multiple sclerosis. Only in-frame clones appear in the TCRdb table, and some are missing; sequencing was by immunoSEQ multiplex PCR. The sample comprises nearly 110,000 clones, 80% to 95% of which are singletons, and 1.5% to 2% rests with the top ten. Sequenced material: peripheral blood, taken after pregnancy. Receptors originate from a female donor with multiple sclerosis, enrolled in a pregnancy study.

The CDR3 region is CASSLYLGGPYEQYF. The CDR3 DNA is TGTGCCAGCAGTTTATATTTGGGAGGGCCTTACGAGCAGTACTTC. The J gene is TRBJ2-7, the V gene TRBV27, with 7 nucleotides matching TRBD2. CDR1 is MNHEY, CDR2 SMNVEV, per germline (reference sequence). Trimming cost V 1 base and J 4 bases; bases outside gene matches: 7. This CDR3 contains 15 residues.

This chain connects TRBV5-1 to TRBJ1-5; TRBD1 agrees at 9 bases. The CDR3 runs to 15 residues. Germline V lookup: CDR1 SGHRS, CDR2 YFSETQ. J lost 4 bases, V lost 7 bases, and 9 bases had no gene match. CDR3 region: CASRETGGINQPQHF. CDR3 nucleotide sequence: TGCGCCAGCCGAGAAACAGGGGGCATAAATCAGCCCCAGCATTTT.

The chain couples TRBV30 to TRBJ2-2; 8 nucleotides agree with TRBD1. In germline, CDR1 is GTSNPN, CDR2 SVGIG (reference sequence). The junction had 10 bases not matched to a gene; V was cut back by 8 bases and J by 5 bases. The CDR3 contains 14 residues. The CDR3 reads CAGNRGFGTGELFF. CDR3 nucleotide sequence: TGTGCCGGGAACAGGGGGTTCGGAACCGGGGAGCTGTTTTTT.

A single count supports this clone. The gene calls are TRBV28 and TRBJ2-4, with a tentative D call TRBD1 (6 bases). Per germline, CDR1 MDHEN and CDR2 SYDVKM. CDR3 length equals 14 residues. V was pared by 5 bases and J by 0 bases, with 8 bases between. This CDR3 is CASSIRGAKNIQYF. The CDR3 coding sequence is TGTGCCAGCAGTATCAGGGGAGCCAAAAACATTCAGTACTTC.

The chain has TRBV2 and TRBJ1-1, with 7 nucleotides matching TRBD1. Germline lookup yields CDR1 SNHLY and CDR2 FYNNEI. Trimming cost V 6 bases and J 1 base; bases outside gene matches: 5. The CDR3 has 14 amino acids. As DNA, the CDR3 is TGTGCCAGCAGAGTACAGGGGAGGAACACTGAAGCTTTCTTT. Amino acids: CASRVQGRNTEAFF.

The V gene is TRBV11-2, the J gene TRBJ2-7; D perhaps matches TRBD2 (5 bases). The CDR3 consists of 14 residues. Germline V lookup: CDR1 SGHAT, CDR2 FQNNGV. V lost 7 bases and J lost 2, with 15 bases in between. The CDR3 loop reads CASTTGGFTYEQYF. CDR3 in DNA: TGTGCCAGCACCACGGGCGGGTTTACCTACGAGCAGTACTTC. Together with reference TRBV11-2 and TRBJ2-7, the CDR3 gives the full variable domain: EAGVAQSPRYKIIEKRQSVAFWCNPISGHATLYWYQQILGQGPKLLIQFQNNGVVDDSQLPKDRFSAERLKGVDSTLKIQPAKLEDSAVYLCASTTGGFTYEQYFGPGTRLTVT.

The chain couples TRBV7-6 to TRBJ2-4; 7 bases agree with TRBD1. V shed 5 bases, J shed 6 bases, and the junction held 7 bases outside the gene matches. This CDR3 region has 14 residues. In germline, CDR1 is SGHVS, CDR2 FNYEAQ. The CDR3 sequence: CASSTTGAGNIQYF. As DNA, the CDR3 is TGTGCCAGCAGCACTACAGGGGCGGGAAACATTCAGTACTTC.

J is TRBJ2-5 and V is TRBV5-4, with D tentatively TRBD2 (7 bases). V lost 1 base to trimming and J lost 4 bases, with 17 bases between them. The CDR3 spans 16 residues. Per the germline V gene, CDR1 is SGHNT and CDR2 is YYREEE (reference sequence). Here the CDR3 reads CASSLKRERGGETQYF. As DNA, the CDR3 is TGTGCCAGCAGCTTGAAGCGCGAGAGGGGGGGAGAGACCCAGTACTTC.

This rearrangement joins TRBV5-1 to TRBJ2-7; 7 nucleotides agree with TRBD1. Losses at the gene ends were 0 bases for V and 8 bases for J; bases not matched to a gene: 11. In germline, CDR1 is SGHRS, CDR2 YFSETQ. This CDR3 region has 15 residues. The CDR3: CASSLGLDRVSKQYF. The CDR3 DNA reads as TGCGCCAGCAGCTTGGGGCTTGACAGGGTTTCAAAGCAGTACTTC.

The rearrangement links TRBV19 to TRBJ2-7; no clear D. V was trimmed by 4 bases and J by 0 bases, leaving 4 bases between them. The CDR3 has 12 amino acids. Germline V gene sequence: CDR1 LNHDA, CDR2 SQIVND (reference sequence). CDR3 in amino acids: CASSTGSYEQYF. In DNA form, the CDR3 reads TGTGCCAGTAGTACGGGCTCCTACGAGCAGTACTTC.

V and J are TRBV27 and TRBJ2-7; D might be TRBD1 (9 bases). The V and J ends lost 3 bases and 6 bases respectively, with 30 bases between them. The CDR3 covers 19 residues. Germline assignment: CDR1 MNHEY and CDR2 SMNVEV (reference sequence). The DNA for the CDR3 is TGTGCCAGCAGTTTCTTCTGGACAGGGGTAGGGACTAGGGTTCCCGAGCAGTACTTC. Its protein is CASSFFWTGVGTRVPEQYF.

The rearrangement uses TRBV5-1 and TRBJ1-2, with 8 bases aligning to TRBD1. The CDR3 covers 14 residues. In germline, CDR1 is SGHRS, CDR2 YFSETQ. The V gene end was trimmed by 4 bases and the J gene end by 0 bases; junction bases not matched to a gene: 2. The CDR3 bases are TGCGCCAGCAGCCAGGACAGGGCTAACTATGGCTACACCTTC. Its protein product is CASSQDRANYGYTF.

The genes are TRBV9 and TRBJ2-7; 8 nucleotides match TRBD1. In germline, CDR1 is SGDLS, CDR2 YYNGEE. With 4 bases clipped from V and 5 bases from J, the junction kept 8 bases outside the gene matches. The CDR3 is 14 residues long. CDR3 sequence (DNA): TGTGCCAGCAGCCCAGGACAGGGTCCCCACGAGCAGTACTTC. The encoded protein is CASSPGQGPHEQYF.

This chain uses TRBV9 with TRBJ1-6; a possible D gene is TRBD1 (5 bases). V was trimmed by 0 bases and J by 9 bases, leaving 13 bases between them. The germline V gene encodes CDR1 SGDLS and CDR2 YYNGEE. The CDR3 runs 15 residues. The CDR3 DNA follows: TGTGCCAGCAGCGTAGGCCGGGGGAAAAGTTCACCCCTCCACTTT. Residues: CASSVGRGKSSPLHF.

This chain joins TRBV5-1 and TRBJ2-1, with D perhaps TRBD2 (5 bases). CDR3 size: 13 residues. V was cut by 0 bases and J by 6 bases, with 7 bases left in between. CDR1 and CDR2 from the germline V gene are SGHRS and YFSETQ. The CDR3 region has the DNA TGCGCCAGCAGCTTGGGACTAACCAATGAGCAGTTCTTC. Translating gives CASSLGLTNEQFF.

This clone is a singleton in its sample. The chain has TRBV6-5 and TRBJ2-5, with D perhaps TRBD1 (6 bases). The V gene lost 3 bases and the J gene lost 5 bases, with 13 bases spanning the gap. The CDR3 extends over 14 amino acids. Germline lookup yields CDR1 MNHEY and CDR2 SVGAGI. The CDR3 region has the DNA TGTGCCAGCAGTTATACAGGGATCGGGGAGACCCAGTACTTC. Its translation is CASSYTGIGETQYF.

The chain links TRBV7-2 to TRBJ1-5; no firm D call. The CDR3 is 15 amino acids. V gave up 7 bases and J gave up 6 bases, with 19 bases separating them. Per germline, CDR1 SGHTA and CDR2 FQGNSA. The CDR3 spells CASTPGGGSRQPQHF. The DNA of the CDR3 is TGTGCCAGCACCCCGGGAGGCGGGTCCCGTCAGCCCCAGCATTTT. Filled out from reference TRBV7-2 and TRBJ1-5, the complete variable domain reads GAGVSQSPSNKVTEKGKDVELRCDPISGHTALYWYRQSLGQGLEFLIYFQGNSAPDKSGLPSDRFSAERTGGSVSTLTIQRTQQEDSAVYLCASTPGGGSRQPQHFGDGTRLSIL.

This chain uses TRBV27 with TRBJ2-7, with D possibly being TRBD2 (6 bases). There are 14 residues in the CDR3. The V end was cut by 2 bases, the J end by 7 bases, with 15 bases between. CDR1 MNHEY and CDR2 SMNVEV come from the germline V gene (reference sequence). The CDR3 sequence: CASSLGQGGGEQYF. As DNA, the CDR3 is TGTGCCAGCAGTTTAGGTCAGGGAGGTGGGGAGCAGTACTTC.

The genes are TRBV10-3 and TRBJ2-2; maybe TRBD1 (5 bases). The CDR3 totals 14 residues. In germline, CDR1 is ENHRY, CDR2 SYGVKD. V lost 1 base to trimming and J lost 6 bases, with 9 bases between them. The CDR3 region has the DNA TGTGCCATCAGTGAGTTGGGGCGTGCCGGGGAGCTGTTTTTT. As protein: CAISELGRAGELFF.

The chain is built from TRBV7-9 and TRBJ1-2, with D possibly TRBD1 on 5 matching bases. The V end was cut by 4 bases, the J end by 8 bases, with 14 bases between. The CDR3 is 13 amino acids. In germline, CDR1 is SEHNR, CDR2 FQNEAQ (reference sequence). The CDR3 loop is CASSSRGSGGYTF. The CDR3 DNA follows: TGTGCCAGCAGCTCTAGGGGAAGTGGGGGCTACACCTTC.

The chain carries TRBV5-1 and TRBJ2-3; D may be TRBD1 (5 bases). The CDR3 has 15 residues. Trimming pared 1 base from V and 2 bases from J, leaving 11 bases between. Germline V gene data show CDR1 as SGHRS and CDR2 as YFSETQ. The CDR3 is CASSLQGANTDTQYF. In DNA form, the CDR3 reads TGCGCCAGCAGCTTGCAGGGCGCTAACACAGATACGCAGTATTTT.

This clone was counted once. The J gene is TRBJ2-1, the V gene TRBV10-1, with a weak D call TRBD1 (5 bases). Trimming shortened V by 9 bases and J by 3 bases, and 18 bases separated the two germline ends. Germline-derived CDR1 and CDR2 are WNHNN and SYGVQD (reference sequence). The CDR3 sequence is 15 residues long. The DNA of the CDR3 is TGCGCCAGGCCAGAGTCAGGGCTCAGCTACAATGAGCAGTTCTTC. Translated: CARPESGLSYNEQFF.

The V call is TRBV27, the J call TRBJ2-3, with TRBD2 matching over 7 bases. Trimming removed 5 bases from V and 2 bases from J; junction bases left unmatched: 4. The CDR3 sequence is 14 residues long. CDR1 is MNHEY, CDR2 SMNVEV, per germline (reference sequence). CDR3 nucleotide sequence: TGTGCCAGCAGTGTGGGACTATCCACAGATACGCAGTATTTT. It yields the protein CASSVGLSTDTQYF.

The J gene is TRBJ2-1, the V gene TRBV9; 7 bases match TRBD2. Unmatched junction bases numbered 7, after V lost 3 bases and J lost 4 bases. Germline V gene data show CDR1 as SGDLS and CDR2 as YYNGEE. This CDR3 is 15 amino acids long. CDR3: CASSARESGYNEQFF. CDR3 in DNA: TGTGCCAGCAGCGCGCGGGAGAGTGGGTACAATGAGCAGTTCTTC.

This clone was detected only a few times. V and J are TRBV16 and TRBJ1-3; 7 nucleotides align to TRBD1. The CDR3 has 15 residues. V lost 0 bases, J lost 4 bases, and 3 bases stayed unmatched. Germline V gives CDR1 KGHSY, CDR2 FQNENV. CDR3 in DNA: TGTGCCAGCAGCCAATCATCGGGACAGGGAAACACCATATATTTT. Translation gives CASSQSSGQGNTIYF.

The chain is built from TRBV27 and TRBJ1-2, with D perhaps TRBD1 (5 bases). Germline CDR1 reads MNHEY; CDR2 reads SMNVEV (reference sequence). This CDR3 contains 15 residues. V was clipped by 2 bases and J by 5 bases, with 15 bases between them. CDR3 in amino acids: CASSLAQAGRYGYTF. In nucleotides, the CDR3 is TGTGCCAGCAGTTTAGCCCAGGCAGGGCGATATGGCTACACCTTC.

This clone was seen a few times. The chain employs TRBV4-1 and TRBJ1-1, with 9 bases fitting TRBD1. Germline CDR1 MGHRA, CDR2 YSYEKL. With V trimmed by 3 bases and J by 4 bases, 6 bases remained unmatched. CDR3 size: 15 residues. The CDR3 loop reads CASSHPTGGTTEAFF. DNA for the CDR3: TGCGCCAGCAGCCACCCGACAGGGGGGACCACTGAAGCTTTCTTT.